The text below deals with one TCR beta chain. The data were obtained in a study of blood T cell repertoires in COVID-19. Study at large: In each case, the material was cDNA or gDNA derived from T cells, B-cell-depleted T cells, or PBMCs.

The CDR3 extends over 20 amino acids. Germline CDR1 is SGDLS and CDR2 is YYNGEE. With 4 bases removed from V and 5 bases from J, the gap between germline ends came to 32 bases. Individuals drawn from around 24 US areas were roughly 18 to 89 years old. Recovery among Cohort 3 donors was established by two negative PCRs, clearance, or symptom resolution. Here immunoSEQ multiplex PCR was the method, and the copy in TCRdb shows in-frame clones only, minus some. The sample has roughly 230,000 clones, roughly 80% seen once. The receptor's source is a man aged 50-60 years who had recovered from COVID-19. The material sequenced was PBMCs or T cells enriched from blood (not recorded which). The chain carries TRBV9 and TRBJ2-3, with a tentative D call TRBD2 (5 bases). The CDR3 loop is CASSRTSGVSGLTAGDTQYF. In nucleotides, the CDR3 is TGTGCCAGCAGCCGCACCTCAGGCGTGAGCGGTCTAACCGCGGGAGATACGCAGTATTTT. The full variable domain, with the rest looked up from reference TRBV9 and TRBJ2-3, is DSGVTQTPKHLITATGQRVTLRCSPRSGDLSVYWYQQSLDQGLQFLIQYYNGEERAKGNILERFSAQQFPDLHSELNLSSLELGDSALYFCASSRTSGVSGLTAGDTQYFGPGTRLTVL.